The present T cell receptor (beta chain) was sequenced within a study of control samples from healthy donors and cancer patients. The CDR3 contains 13 residues. CDR1 SNHLY and CDR2 FYNNEI come from the germline V gene. The germline V and J ends were trimmed by 5 bases and 9 bases, with 14 bases remaining between them. Libraries were prepared by immunoSEQ multiplex PCR; TCRdb keeps only in-frame clonotypes and omits some of them. The data show some 200,000 clones, with 85% to 95% seen just once and over 1.3% held by the top ten. The rearrangement joins TRBV2 to TRBJ1-5, with D possibly TRBD1 on 6 matching bases. Specimen: blood. The sequence came from a man aged 18 to 35 in good health. CDR3 sequence (DNA): TGTGCCAGCAGTACACAGGGCCTCGGGCCCCAGCATTTT. This gives the protein CASSTQGLGPQHF.